This TCR beta chain was retrieved from a study of T-cell reconstitution after alpha-beta-depleted transplantation in children. General study points: Where alpha-beta T cells came from about two months after transplant was reportedly several hundred expanded graft clones. Hyperexpanded clones declined; after one year, newly produced T cells mostly supplied diversity. The origin of high day-60 TCRbeta diversity in some patients lay in surviving recipient T cells and thymic progenitors.

A library of TCRbeta sequences, prepared with unique molecular identifiers, was generated. TCRdb itself ran the PCR reads through MiXCR, one entry per CDR3 protein. The sample includes 700,000 to 950,000 distinct CDR3 sequences, roughly 16% of them seen just once. A few counts support this clonotype. As yet, its antigen is unknown. Germline V CDR1 and CDR2: SGDLS, YYNGEE. This CDR3 has 14 residues. The V and J ends lost 1 base and 4 bases respectively, with 12 bases between them. This clonotype was sampled from a male patient younger than 18 who had a stem cell transplant for acute lymphoblastic leukemia, so the T cells may come from the graft donor. Sequences were derived from PBMCs, mostly from graft donor cells, sampled 360 days after TCRalphabeta/CD19-depleted stem cell transplant. The genes are TRBV9 and TRBJ2-7; the D gene is possibly TRBD1 (5 bases). CDR3 amino acids: CASSVTGEGYEQYF. Here the CDR3 DNA reads TGTGCCAGCAGCGTAACAGGCGAAGGATACGAGCAGTACTTC.